These 21 T cell receptor beta chains came from one sample sequenced in a study of T cell responses to AZD1222 COVID-19 vaccine. This table comes from immunoSEQ multiplex PCR, and its TCRdb copy is limited to in-frame clones, with some not included. This table has approximately 130,000 clones, approximately 93% appearing once. The starting material was peripheral blood, obtained on day 0 of AZD1222 vaccination. These receptors were taken from an adult in good health.

The chain combines TRBV5-1 with TRBJ1-2, with 7 bases identical to TRBD1. The CDR3 is made up of 18 amino acids. Germline loops: CDR1 SGHRS, CDR2 YFSETQ. The V gene end was trimmed by 2 bases and the J gene end by 1 base; junction bases not matched to a gene: 14. The DNA of the CDR3 is TGCGCCAGCAGCTTTTCTCCCGGGACAGAGAATTATAACTATGGCTACACCTTC. It yields the protein CASSFSPGTENYNYGYTF. Supplemented by reference TRBV5-1 and TRBJ1-2, the full variable domain reads KAGVTQTPRYLIKTRGQQVTLSCSPISGHRSVSWYQQTPGQGLQFLFEYFSETQRNKGNFPGRFSGRQFSNSRSEMNVSTLELGDSALYLCASSFSPGTENYNYGYTFGSGTRLTVV.

In DNA, the CDR3 is TGTGCCAGCAGCTTTGGGGGGCTGGAAAACATTCAGTACTTC. Amino acids: CASSFGGLENIQYF. This sequence joins TRBV7-2 and TRBJ2-4; D is tentatively TRBD1 or TRBD2 (6 bases each). Looked up from germline, CDR1 is SGHTA and CDR2 is FQGNSA. The CDR3 contains 14 residues. Trimming removed 3 bases from V and 5 bases from J, with 11 bases in between.

The genes are TRBV5-5 and TRBJ1-6; unclear D gene. Deletions cut 4 bases from V and 6 bases from J, with 14 bases between. The CDR3 extends over 15 amino acids. CDR1 is SGHKS and CDR2 is YYEKEE in the germline V gene (reference sequence). Here the CDR3 reads CASSIGGTVNSPLHF. The CDR3 nucleotides are TGTGCCAGCAGCATCGGAGGTACTGTTAATTCACCCCTCCACTTT.

J is TRBJ2-1 and V is TRBV29-1; 10 bases align to TRBD1. The CDR3 runs 13 residues. CDR1 is SQVTM and CDR2 is ANQGSEA in the germline V gene. The J segment lost 6 bases and the V segment lost 4 bases, leaving 3 bases of the junction unmatched. The CDR3 region has the DNA TGCAGCGTTGCTAGGACAGGGGGCAATGAGCAGTTCTTC. Translating it yields CSVARTGGNEQFF.

Notes on this clone: Additional DNA sequences in this sample encode the identical CDR3. The genes are TRBV18 and TRBJ2-3; D gene ambiguous. Per germline, CDR1 KGHSH and CDR2 LQKENI. The CDR3 has 13 amino acids. V dropped 3 bases and J dropped 0 bases, with 4 bases sitting between them. The CDR3 here is CASSPPSTDTQYF. DNA of the CDR3: TGTGCCAGCTCACCTCCTAGCACAGATACGCAGTATTTT.

This sequence joins TRBV10-1 and TRBJ2-7; 11 bases agree with TRBD2. In germline, CDR1 is WNHNN, CDR2 SYGVQD (reference sequence). CDR3 length equals 17 residues. V lost 0 bases, J lost 3 bases, and 7 bases stayed unmatched. The CDR3 nucleotides read TGCGCCAGCAGTGAGTCTGGGCTAGCGGGAGGCCTCTACGAGCAGTACTTC. This encodes CASSESGLAGGLYEQYF.

J is TRBJ2-2 and V is TRBV5-1; tentatively, D is TRBD2 (5 bases). The CDR3 extends over 14 amino acids. V was trimmed by 0 bases and J by 4 bases, leaving 7 bases between them. Per germline, CDR1 SGHRS and CDR2 YFSETQ. This chain's CDR3 is CASSLGGPTGELFF. CDR3 nucleotides: TGCGCCAGCAGCTTGGGAGGGCCCACCGGGGAGCTGTTTTTT.

The rearrangement uses TRBV5-1 and TRBJ2-2; possibly TRBD1 for D (5 bases). There are 15 residues in the CDR3. The germline gives CDR1 SGHRS, CDR2 YFSETQ. Trimming removed 0 bases from V and 1 base from J, with 7 bases in between. DNA for the CDR3: TGCGCCAGCAGCTTGGCAGGGTGGAACACCGGGGAGCTGTTTTTT. Its protein is CASSLAGWNTGELFF.

CDR3 amino acids: CASSFHDSPLHF. The CDR3 nucleotides are TGTGCCAGCAGTTTTCATGATTCACCCCTCCACTTT. The chain carries TRBV27 and TRBJ1-6, with no clear D. CDR1 MNHEY and CDR2 SMNVEV come from the germline V gene (reference sequence). The CDR3 totals 12 residues. Between the trimmed V and J ends, which lost 3 bases and 8 bases, there was a span of 5 bases.

The chain recombines TRBV10-1 with TRBJ2-1; 9 positions match TRBD2. J gave up 13 bases and V 0 bases, and 4 bases lay outside the gene matches. Germline CDR1 and CDR2: WNHNN and SYGVQD (reference sequence). The CDR3 spans 13 residues. The CDR3 nucleotides are TGCGCCAGCAGTGAGTCGGCGGGAGGGCCACAGTTCTTC. It encodes CASSESAGGPQFF.

This chain joins TRBV4-1 and TRBJ1-2; TRBD1 aligns across 10 bases. This CDR3 comprises 14 residues. Trimming cost V 4 bases and J 3 bases; bases outside gene matches: 2. Germline CDR1 reads MGHRA; CDR2 reads YSYEKL. CDR3 residues: CASSRTGGDYGYTF. The CDR3 nucleotides are TGCGCCAGCAGCCGGACAGGGGGGGACTATGGCTACACCTTC.

This chain links TRBV28 with TRBJ1-2; D is possibly TRBD1 (5 bases). CDR3 length: 13 amino acids. Trimming removed 10 bases at V and 2 bases at J, with 14 bases between. Germline CDR1 and CDR2: MDHEN and SYDVKM. This chain's CDR3 is CATTGGENYGYTF. CDR3 sequence (DNA): TGTGCCACAACTGGGGGGGAAAACTATGGCTACACCTTC.

CDR3 coding DNA: TGTGCCAGCAGCGCTTCTAAAACTAGCGGGAGTTTTACAGATACGCAGTATTTT. Amino acids: CASSASKTSGSFTDTQYF. V usage is TRBV7-9 and J usage is TRBJ2-3; 11 nucleotides line up with TRBD2. Germline-derived CDR1 and CDR2 are SEHNR and FQNEAQ (reference sequence). This CDR3 region has 18 residues. V shed 5 bases and J 3 bases; nucleotides not matched to a gene: 13.

J is TRBJ1-3 and V is TRBV5-1; 8 positions match TRBD1. V lost 3 bases and J lost 0; bases outside the gene matches: 8. Germline values: CDR1 SGHRS, CDR2 YFSETQ. The CDR3 totals 17 residues. CDR3 sequence: CASSYTGTGSSGNTIYF. The DNA for the CDR3 is TGCGCCAGCAGCTATACCGGGACAGGCTCCTCTGGAAACACCATATATTTT.

V is TRBV19 and J is TRBJ1-5; TRBD1 might be the D (5 bases). The CDR3 contains 18 residues. Germline V lookup: CDR1 LNHDA, CDR2 SQIVND (reference sequence). Trimming stripped 2 bases from V and 0 bases from J, with 17 bases between. The CDR3 DNA follows: TGTGCCAGTAGTATAAGTACCGGGACTAAGCCTAGCAATCAGCCCCAGCATTTT. As protein: CASSISTGTKPSNQPQHF. Together with reference TRBV19 and TRBJ1-5, the CDR3 gives the full variable domain: DGGITQSPKYLFRKEGQNVTLSCEQNLNHDAMYWYRQDPGQGLRLIYYSQIVNDFQKGDIAEGYSVSREKKESFPLTVTSAQKNPTAFYLCASSISTGTKPSNQPQHFGDGTRLSIL.

The V call is TRBV6-5, the J call TRBJ2-1, with D tentatively TRBD2 (5 bases). The CDR3 runs 13 residues. V lost 6 bases, J lost 6 bases, and 12 bases lay in between. Germline V gene data show CDR1 as MNHEY and CDR2 as SVGAGI. CDR3 loop: CASSRSGSNEQFF. The CDR3 bases are TGTGCCAGCAGCCGGAGCGGAAGCAATGAGCAGTTCTTC.

This chain joins TRBV19 and TRBJ1-1, with D possibly matching TRBD1 (5 bases). V lost 2 bases and J 4 bases, leaving 14 bases between the germline ends. Germline V CDR1 and CDR2: LNHDA, SQIVND (reference sequence). The CDR3 sequence is 15 residues long. Here the CDR3 reads CASSIRGRGFTEAFF. CDR3 sequence (DNA): TGTGCCAGTAGTATAAGGGGACGGGGTTTCACTGAAGCTTTCTTT.

This sequence joins TRBV7-2 and TRBJ1-3, with no clear D. Trimming pared 1 base from V and 4 bases from J, leaving 11 bases between. This CDR3 is built from 15 residues. The germline CDR1 and CDR2 sequences are SGHTA and FQGNSA. The CDR3 nucleotides are TGTGCCAGCAGCTTAGTGCCCGACCCCGGAAACACCATATATTTT. Its protein is CASSLVPDPGNTIYF.

This chain connects TRBV6-5 to TRBJ1-3, with a possible D match to TRBD1 (5 bases). Germline CDR1 MNHEY, CDR2 SVGAGI. Trimming cost V 5 bases and J 0 bases, with 11 bases left between them. CDR3 length: 15 amino acids. The CDR3 spells CASSPRQFSGNTIYF. In DNA form, the CDR3 reads TGTGCCAGCAGTCCTAGACAGTTCTCTGGAAACACCATATATTTT.

This clone qualifies as medium-sized. The rearrangement joins TRBV6-5 to TRBJ1-1; unclear D gene. The CDR3 runs 13 residues. V was pared by 2 bases and J by 5 bases, with 9 bases between. From germline, CDR1 is MNHEY and CDR2 SVGAGI. CDR3 region: CASSYRRRTEAFF. The CDR3 DNA is TGTGCCAGCAGTTACAGGCGGAGGACTGAAGCTTTCTTT.

The gene calls are TRBV20-1 and TRBJ1-4, with D unclear. This CDR3 is built from 10 residues. Germline V gives CDR1 DFQATT, CDR2 SNEGSKA (reference sequence). Trimming left V 2 bases short and J 7 bases short, with 2 bases between. The CDR3 sequence is CSARREKLFF. The CDR3 DNA reads TGCAGTGCTAGACGTGAAAAACTGTTTTTT.